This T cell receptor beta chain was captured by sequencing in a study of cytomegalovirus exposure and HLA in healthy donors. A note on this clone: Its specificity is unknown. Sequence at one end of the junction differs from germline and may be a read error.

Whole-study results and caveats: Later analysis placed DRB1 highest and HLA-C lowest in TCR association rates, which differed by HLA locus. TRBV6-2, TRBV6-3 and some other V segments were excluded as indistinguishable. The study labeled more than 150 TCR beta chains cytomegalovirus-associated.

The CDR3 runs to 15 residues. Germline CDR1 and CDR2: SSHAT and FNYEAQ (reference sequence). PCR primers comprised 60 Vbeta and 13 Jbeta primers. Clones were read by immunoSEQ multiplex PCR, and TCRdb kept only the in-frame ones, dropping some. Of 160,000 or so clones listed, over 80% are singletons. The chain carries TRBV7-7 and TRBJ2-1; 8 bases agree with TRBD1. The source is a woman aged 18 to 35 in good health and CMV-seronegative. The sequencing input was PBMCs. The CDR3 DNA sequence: TGTGCTAGCAGCCTCGGACAGGGCCCCTACAATGAGCAGTTCTTC. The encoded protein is CASSLGQGPYNEQFF.